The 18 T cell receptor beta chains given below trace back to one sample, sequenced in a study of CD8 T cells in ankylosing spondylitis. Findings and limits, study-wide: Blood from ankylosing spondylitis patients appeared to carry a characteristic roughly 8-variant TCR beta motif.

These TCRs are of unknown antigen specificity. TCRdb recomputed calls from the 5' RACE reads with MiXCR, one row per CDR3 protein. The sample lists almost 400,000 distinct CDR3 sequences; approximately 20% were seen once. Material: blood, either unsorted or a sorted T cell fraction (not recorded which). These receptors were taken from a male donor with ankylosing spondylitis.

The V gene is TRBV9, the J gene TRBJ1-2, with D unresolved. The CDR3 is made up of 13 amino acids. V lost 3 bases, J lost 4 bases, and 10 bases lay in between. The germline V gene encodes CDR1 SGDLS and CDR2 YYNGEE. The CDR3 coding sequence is TGTGCCAGCAGCGGTTCTGGTTCCTATGGCTACACCTTC. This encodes CASSGSGSYGYTF. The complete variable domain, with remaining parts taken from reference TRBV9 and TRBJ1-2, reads DSGVTQTPKHLITATGQRVTLRCSPRSGDLSVYWYQQSLDQGLQFLIQYYNGEERAKGNILERFSAQQFPDLHSELNLSSLELGDSALYFCASSGSGSYGYTFGSGTRLTVV.

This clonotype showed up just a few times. The CDR3, as DNA: TGTGCCACCAGTGGGACAGGGGGCATGGATACGCAGTATTTT. It translates to CATSGTGGMDTQYF. The chain recombines TRBV24-1 with TRBJ2-3, with TRBD1 identical over 11 bases. The CDR3 is made up of 14 amino acids. Trimming cost V 5 bases and J 6 bases; bases outside gene matches: 3. Germline V gene sequence: CDR1 KGHDR, CDR2 SFDVKD.

The CDR3 bases are TGTGCCAGCAGCGGTCTGACTAGCCGATCAGCGAATGAGCAGTTCTTC. Translated: CASSGLTSRSANEQFF. The gene calls are TRBV5-6 and TRBJ2-1; 7 bases map to TRBD2. Germline V gene sequence: CDR1 SGHDT, CDR2 YYEEEE. Trimming at V came to 4 bases and at J to 7 bases, leaving 14 bases not matched to a gene. This CDR3 has 16 residues. The entire variable domain, with the rest obtained from reference TRBV5-6 and TRBJ2-1, is as follows: DAGVTQSPTHLIKTRGQQVTLRCSPKSGHDTVSWYQQALGQGPQFIFQYYEEEERQRGNFPDRFSGHQFPNYSSELNVNALLLGDSALYLCASSGLTSRSANEQFFGPGTRLTVL.

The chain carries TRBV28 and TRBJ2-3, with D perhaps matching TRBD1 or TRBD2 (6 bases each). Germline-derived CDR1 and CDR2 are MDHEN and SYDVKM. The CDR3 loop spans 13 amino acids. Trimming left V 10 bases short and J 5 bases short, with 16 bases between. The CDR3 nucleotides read TGTGCCATCCTGGAAGGGGGAGGAGATACGCAGTATTTT. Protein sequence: CAILEGGGDTQYF.

The CDR3 spells CASSQVAQEVYEQYF. The DNA of the CDR3 is TGCGCCAGCAGCCAAGTAGCGCAGGAGGTCTACGAGCAGTACTTC. The rearrangement links TRBV4-3 to TRBJ2-7; tentative D call: TRBD2 (5 bases). Germline CDR1 is LGHNA and CDR2 is YSLEER. The CDR3 runs 15 residues. Trimming stripped 1 base from V and 3 bases from J, with 13 bases between.

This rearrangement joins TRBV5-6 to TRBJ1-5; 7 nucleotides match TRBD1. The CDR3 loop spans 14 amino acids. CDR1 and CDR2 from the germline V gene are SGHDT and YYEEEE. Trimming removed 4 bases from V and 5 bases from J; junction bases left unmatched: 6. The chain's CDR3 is CASSGNRGDQPQHF. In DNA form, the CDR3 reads TGTGCCAGCAGCGGGAACAGGGGAGATCAGCCCCAGCATTTT.

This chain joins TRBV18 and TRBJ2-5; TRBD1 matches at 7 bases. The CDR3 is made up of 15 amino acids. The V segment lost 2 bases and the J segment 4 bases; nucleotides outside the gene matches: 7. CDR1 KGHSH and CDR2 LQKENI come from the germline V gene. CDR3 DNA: TGTGCCAGCTCACCAAGGGGACAGTTTTCAGAGACCCAGTACTTC. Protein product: CASSPRGQFSETQYF.

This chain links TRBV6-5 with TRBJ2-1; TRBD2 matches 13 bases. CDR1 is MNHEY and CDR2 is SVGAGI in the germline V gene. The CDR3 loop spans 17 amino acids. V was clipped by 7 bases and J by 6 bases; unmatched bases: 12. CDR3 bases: TGTGCCAGCAAGTTTCGGACTAGCGGGAGTTTAACCAATGAGCAGTTCTTC. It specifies CASKFRTSGSLTNEQFF.

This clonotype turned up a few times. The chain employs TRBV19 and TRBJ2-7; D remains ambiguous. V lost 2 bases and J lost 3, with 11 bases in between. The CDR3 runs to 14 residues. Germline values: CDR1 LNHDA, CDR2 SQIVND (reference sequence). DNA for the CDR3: TGTGCCAGTAGTATAAATCCGGAAAACTACGAGCAGTACTTC. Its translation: CASSINPENYEQYF.

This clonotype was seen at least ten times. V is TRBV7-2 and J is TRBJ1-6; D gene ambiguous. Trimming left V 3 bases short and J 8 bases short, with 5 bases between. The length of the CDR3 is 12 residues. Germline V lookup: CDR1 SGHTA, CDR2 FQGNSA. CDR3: CASSFSDSPLHF. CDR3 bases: TGTGCCAGCAGCTTCAGCGATTCACCCCTCCACTTT.

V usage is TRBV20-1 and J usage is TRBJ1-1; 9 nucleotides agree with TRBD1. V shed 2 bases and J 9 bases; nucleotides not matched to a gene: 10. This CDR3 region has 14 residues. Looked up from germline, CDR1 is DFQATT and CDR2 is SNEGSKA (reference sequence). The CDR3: CSARSAIGTGKAFF. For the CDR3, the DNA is TGCAGTGCTAGATCCGCTATCGGGACAGGGAAAGCTTTCTTT.

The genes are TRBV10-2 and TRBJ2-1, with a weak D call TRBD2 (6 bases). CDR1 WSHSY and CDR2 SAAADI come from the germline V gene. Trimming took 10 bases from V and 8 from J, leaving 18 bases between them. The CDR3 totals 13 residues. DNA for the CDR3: TGCGCCATCCGAGGGGCGGGGCGGGATGAGCAGTTCTTC. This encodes CAIRGAGRDEQFF.

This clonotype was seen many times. The CDR3 spells CSVGGKRDEQYF. For the CDR3, the DNA is TGCAGCGTTGGGGGGAAGAGGGACGAGCAGTACTTC. The chain is built from TRBV29-1 and TRBJ2-7; D tentatively fits TRBD1 or TRBD2 (5 bases each). The germline V gene encodes CDR1 SQVTM and CDR2 ANQGSEA. Trimming shortened V by 4 bases and J by 5 bases, and 12 bases separated the two germline ends. This CDR3 is built from 12 residues.

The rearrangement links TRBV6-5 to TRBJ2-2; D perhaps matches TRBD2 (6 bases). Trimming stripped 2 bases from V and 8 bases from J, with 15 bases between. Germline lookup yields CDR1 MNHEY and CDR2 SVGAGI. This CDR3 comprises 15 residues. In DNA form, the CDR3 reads TGTGCCAGCAGTTACGGGGCGGGATTAGCGGGGGAGCTGTTTTTT. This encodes CASSYGAGLAGELFF.

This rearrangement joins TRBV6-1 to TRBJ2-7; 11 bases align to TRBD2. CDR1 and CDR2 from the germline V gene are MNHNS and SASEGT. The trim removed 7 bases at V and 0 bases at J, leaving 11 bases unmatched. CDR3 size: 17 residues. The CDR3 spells CASTKVGTSGDSYEQYF. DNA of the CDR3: TGTGCCAGCACCAAAGTAGGGACTAGCGGAGACTCCTACGAGCAGTACTTC.

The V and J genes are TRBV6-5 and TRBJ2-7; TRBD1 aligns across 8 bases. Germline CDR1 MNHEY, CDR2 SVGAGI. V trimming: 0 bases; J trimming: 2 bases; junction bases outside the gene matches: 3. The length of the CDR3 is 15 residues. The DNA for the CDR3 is TGTGCCAGCAGTTACTCGTGGGACAGGACCTACGAGCAGTACTTC. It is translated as CASSYSWDRTYEQYF.

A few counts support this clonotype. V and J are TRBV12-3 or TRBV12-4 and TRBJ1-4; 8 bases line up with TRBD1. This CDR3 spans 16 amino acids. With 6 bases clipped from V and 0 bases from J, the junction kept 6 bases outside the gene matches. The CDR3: CASSPDRVPTNEKLFF. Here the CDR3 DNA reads TGTGCCAGCAGCCCGGACAGGGTCCCAACTAATGAAAAACTGTTTTTT.

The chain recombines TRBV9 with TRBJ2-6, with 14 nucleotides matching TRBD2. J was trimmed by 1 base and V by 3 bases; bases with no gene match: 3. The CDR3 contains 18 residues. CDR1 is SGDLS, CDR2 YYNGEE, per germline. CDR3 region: CASSAGLAGDSGANVLTF. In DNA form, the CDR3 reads TGTGCCAGCAGCGCGGGACTAGCGGGAGATTCTGGGGCCAACGTCCTGACTTTC. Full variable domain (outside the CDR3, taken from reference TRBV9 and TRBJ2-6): DSGVTQTPKHLITATGQRVTLRCSPRSGDLSVYWYQQSLDQGLQFLIQYYNGEERAKGNILERFSAQQFPDLHSELNLSSLELGDSALYFCASSAGLAGDSGANVLTFGAGSRLTVL.